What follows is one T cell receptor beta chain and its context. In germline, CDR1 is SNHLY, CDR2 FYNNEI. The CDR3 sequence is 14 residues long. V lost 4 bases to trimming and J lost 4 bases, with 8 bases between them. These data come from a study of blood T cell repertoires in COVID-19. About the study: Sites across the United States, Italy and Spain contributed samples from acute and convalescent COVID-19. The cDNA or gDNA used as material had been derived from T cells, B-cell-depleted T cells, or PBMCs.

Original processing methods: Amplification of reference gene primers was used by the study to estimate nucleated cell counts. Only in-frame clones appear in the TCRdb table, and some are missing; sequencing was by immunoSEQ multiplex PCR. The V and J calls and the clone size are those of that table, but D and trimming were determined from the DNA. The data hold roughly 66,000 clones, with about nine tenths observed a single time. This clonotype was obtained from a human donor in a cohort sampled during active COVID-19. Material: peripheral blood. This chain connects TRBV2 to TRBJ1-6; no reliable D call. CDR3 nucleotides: TGTGCCAGCAGTGGACAAGCTTATAATTCACCCCTCCACTTT. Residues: CASSGQAYNSPLHF.